This entry concerns a single TCR beta chain. This clonotype has a handful of counts. It has no known antigen specificity. The junction differs from germline at one of its ends, possibly a read error. The TCR beta CDR3 regions were amplified from RNA transcripts. For the first round of RT-PCR on the TCR CDR3, the HTBI primer set was used together with the Qiagen OneStep RT-PCR kit. The libraries were constructed in a second round of multiplex PCR and then size-selected and purified. Libraries were sequenced paired-end with 100 bp reads on an Illumina HiSeq2000. As for the authors' bioinformatics: Raw data were processed with SOAPnuke, discarding reads with adapters, uncalled bases, mean Phred below 15, or no exact constant-primer or identifier match. High-quality paired reads were merged with COPE v1.2.5, and unique nucleotide sequences were defined as clonotypes. MiTCR v1.1 was used to align clonotypes to the IMGT TRBV, TRBD and TRBJ reference segments. Analysis was restricted to V-J combinations with a frequency above 0.0001, which covered about 99% of repertoires. A TCS score was defined as the ratio between F50 (clonal expansion) and ExV (chaos), using BLOSUM62-based TCRdist between CDR3 peptides within each V-J. Welch's t-statistics and random forest reduced roughly 540 V-J features to 13, which were used in a naive Bayes classifier (R e1071). Through fastp at Q25 and MiXCR, TCRdb rebuilt clones from the public reads, retaining in-frame beta chains. Each CDR3 protein gets just one entry, which takes the most common genes and DNA from the rows behind it. The V and J calls were determined by TCRdb, not by the authors. The table for this sample lists 540,000 or so distinct CDR3 sequences; more than 15% of them were counted only once. The ten largest clonotypes hold roughly 6.6% of the sample.

These data come from a study of T cells in Graves' hyperthyroidism and ophthalmopathy (dated 2019 in TCRdb). At the level of the whole study: Peripheral blood was sampled at the time of initial diagnosis, prior to any treatment. A discovery cohort of 95 to 100 patients, about 40 with Graves' ophthalmopathy and 55 to 65 with stable Graves' hyperthyroidism, was used to find distinguishing TCR V-J signatures. An independent validation cohort of under 20 hyperthyroidism patients and roughly 16 patients who later progressed to ophthalmopathy tested prospective prediction of ophthalmopathy. For training and testing, the 95 to 100 patients in the discovery cohort were randomly divided in a 7:3 ratio. In more than 5 Graves' hyperthyroidism patients, the study also compared T-cell repertoires from thyroid tissue with T-cell repertoires from blood. After blood sampling, hyperthyroidism patients were treated with methimazole at a starting dose of 30 mg daily, and ophthalmopathy patients were treated with high-dose intravenous methylprednisolone. The paper describes TCR Vbeta CDR3 sequencing of 135 peripheral blood samples, made up of 40 to 45 ophthalmopathy patients, around 78 hyperthyroidism patients and some 17 progressor patients. The study at large found these results: Sample size was not statistically predetermined, and blinding of investigators to group allocation was not performed. Most expanded thyroid clonotypes (frequency above 0.001) were also detected in blood, suggesting blood repertoires may reflect thyroid immune responses. In cross-validation, a model built on a 13 V-J signature told ophthalmopathy apart from stable hyperthyroidism with over 85% sensitivity and around 84% specificity, and in testing the same model reached 80%/75%. In validation, the model predicted progression to ophthalmopathy with approximately 71% sensitivity and over 72% specificity, a median of around six months before onset.

Stable Graves' hyperthyroidism was defined as no progression to ophthalmopathy during 18 months of follow-up. Hyperthyroidism patients were newly diagnosed, with disease duration under 2 months, and aged 18 to 65 years. Patients with uncontrolled infections, other autoimmune diseases, pregnancy or lactation were excluded. Diagnoses were established on the basis of clinical symptoms, serum thyroxine and TRAb, thyroid ultrasound, and orbital computed tomography. Ficoll-Paque density gradient centrifugation was used to isolate PBMCs from 8 to 10 ml of fresh peripheral blood. Total RNA was extracted with Trizol reagent, and quality was checked on an Agilent 2100 Bioanalyzer. The CDR3, from cysteine to phenylalanine, totals 16 residues. Only the CDR3 portion is preserved as DNA: 48 bases, with reading frame beginning at the first base. CDR1 SSHAT and CDR2 FNYEAQ are derived from the germline V gene (reference sequence).

The sequence came from a woman aged 25 to 39 with Graves' hyperthyroidism. Sequencing used blood. Recombination connected TRBV7-7 to TRBJ2-2; the D gene is perhaps TRBD2, on 5 matching bases. The DNA sequence is TGTGCTAGCAGTCCGTTTAGTGGGAGCCGGACCGGGGAGCTGTTTTTT. It specifies CASSPFSGSRTGELFF. Supplemented by the reference TRBV7-7 and TRBJ2-2 proteins around the CDR3, the complete variable domain is GAGVSQSPRYKVTKRGQDVTLRCDPISSHATLYWYQQALGQGPEFLTYFNYEAQPDKSGLPSDRFSAERPEGSISTLTIQRTEQRDSAMYRCASSPFSGSRTGELFFGEGSRLTVL.